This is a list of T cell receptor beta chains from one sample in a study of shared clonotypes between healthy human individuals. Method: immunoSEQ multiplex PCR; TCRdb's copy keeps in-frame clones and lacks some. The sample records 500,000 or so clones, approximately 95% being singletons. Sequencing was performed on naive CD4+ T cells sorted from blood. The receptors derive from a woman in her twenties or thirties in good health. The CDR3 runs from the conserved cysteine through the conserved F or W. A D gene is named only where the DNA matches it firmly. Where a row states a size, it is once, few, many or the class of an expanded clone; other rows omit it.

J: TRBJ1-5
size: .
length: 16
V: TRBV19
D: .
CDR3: CASSIVKGTGNQPQHF
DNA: TGTGCCAGTAGTATAGTAAAGGGTACGGGCAATCAGCCCCAGCATTTT

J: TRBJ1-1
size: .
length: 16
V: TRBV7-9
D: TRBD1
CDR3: CASSFGSAGGAGEAFF
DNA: TGTGCCAGCAGCTTTGGTTCGGCAGGGGGCGCCGGGGAAGCTTTCTTT

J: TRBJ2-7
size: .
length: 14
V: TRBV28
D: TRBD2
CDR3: CATAGLAGVYEQYF
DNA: TGTGCCACCGCCGGACTAGCGGGAGTATACGAGCAGTACTTC

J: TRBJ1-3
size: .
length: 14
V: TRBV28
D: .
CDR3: CASSLGGIGNTIYF
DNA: TGTGCCAGCAGTCTAGGGGGTATAGGAAACACCATATATTTT

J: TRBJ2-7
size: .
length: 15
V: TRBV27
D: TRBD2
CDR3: CASSTKREKVHEQYF
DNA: TGTGCCAGCAGCACAAAGCGGGAGAAAGTCCACGAGCAGTACTTC

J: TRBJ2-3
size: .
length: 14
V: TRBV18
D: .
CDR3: CASSPVWVPDTQYF
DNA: TGTGCCAGCTCACCAGTGTGGGTCCCAGATACGCAGTATTTT

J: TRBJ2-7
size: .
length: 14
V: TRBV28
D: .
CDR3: CASRTQGRGYEQYF
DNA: TGTGCCAGCAGGACCCAGGGCAGGGGCTACGAGCAGTACTTC

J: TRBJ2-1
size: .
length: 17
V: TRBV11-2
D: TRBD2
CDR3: CASLELAGSRLKDEQFF
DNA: TGTGCCAGCCTGGAACTAGCGGGCTCCAGGTTGAAGGATGAGCAGTTCTTC

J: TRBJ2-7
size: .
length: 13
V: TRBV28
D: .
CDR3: CASRRRGSYEQYF
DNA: TGTGCCAGCCGACGAAGGGGCTCCTACGAGCAGTACTTC

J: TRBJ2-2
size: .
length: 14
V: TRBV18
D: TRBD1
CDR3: CASSVGTDTGELFF
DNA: TGTGCCAGCTCCGTCGGGACAGACACCGGGGAGCTGTTTTTT

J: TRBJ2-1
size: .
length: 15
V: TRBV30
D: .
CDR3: CAWSVPSSLYNEQFF
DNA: TGTGCCTGGAGTGTACCCAGCAGTCTCTACAATGAGCAGTTCTTC

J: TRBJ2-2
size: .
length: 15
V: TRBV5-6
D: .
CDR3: CASSLTGRFTGELFF
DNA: TGTGCCAGCAGCTTGACAGGGCGGTTCACCGGGGAGCTGTTTTTT

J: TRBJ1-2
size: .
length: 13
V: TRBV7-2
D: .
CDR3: CASSLVAEYGYTF
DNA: TGTGCCAGCAGCTTAGTGGCAGAGTATGGCTACACCTTC

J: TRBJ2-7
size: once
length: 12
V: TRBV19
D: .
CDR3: CASSINRGEQYF
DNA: TGTGCCAGTAGTATTAATCGGGGCGAGCAGTACTTC

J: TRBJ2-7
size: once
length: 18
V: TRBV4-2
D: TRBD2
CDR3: CASSQDRGTSGLSYEQYF
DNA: TGTGCCAGCAGCCAAGATCGAGGGACTAGCGGGCTCTCCTACGAGCAGTACTTC

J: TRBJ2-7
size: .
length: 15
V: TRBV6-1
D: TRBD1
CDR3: CASSELGTVSYEQYF
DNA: TGTGCCAGCAGTGAGTTAGGGACAGTGTCCTACGAGCAGTACTTC

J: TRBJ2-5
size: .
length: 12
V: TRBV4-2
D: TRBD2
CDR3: CASPGLEETQYF
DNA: TGTGCCAGCCCGGGACTAGAAGAGACCCAGTACTTC

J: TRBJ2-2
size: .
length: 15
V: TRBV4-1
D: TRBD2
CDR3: CASSQAGLRGGELFF
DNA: TGCGCCAGCAGCCAAGCGGGACTAAGGGGCGGGGAGCTGTTTTTT

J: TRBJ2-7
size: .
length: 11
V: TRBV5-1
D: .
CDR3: CASSLGYEQYF
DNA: TGCGCCAGCAGCTTGGGTTACGAGCAGTACTTC

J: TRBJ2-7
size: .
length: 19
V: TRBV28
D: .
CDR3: CASSLPFSAETVSSYEQYF
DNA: TGTGCCAGCAGTCTTCCCTTCTCCGCCGAGACAGTGAGCTCCTACGAGCAGTACTTC

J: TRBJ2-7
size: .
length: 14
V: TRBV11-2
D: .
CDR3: CASSFRRGGNEQYF
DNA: TGTGCCAGCAGCTTCAGGAGGGGAGGAAACGAGCAGTACTTC

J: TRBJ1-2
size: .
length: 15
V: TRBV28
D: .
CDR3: CASSLLRTGNYGYTF
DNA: TGTGCCAGCAGTTTATTAAGAACAGGCAACTATGGCTACACCTTC

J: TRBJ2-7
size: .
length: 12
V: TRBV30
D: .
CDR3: CAWSARAYEQYF
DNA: TGTGCCTGGAGTGCCAGAGCCTACGAGCAGTACTTC

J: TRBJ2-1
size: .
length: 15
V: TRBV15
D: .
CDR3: CATSRDAGTYNEQFF
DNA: TGTGCCACCAGCAGAGATGCGGGAACATACAATGAGCAGTTCTTC

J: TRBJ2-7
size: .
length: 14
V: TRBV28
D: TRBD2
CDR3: CASSPGLAGYEQYF
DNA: TGTGCCAGCAGTCCCGGACTAGCGGGATACGAGCAGTACTTC

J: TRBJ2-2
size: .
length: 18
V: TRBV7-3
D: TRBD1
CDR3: CASSLGQAALLNTGELFF
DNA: TGTGCCAGCAGCTTAGGACAGGCGGCCCTCCTGAACACCGGGGAGCTGTTTTTT

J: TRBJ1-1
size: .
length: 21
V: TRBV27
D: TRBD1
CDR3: CASSLSVPGQGVGSRNTEAFF
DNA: TGTGCCAGCAGTTTATCTGTCCCGGGACAGGGAGTGGGGTCACGGAACACTGAAGCTTTCTTT

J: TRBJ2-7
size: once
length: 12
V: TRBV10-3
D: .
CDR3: CAISQGVDEQYF
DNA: TGTGCCATCAGCCAGGGAGTGGACGAGCAGTACTTC

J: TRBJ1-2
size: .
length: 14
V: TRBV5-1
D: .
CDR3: CASSPGQGLYGYTF
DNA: TGCGCCAGCAGCCCGGGTCAGGGTCTCTATGGCTACACCTTC

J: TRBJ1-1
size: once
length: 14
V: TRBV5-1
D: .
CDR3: CASSFSPGNTEAFF
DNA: TGCGCCAGCAGCTTCTCCCCCGGGAACACTGAAGCTTTCTTT

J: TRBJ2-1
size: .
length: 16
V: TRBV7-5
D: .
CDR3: CVRSLVGLAGGNEQFF
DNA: TGTGTCAGAAGCTTAGTTGGCCTAGCGGGAGGGAATGAGCAGTTCTTC

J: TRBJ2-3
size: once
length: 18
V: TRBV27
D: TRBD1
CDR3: CASSSRAGTGGPADTQYF
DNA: TGTGCCAGCAGTTCCCGCGCCGGGACAGGGGGCCCCGCAGATACGCAGTATTTT

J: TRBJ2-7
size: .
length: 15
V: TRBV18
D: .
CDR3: CASSPPGTDNYEQYF
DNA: TGTGCCAGCTCACCCCCCGGGACGGACAACTACGAGCAGTACTTC

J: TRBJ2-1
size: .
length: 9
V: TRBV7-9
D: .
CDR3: CASTSEQFF
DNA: TGTGCCAGCACCTCAGAGCAGTTCTTC

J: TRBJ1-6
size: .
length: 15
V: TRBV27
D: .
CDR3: CASSLRGADNSPLHF
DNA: TGTGCCAGCAGTTTAAGGGGGGCAGACAATTCACCCCTCCACTTT

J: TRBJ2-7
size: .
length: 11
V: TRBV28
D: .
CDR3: CASSLEYEQYF
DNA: TGTGCCAGCAGTTTAGAGTACGAGCAGTACTTC

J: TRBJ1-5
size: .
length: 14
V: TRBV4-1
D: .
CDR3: CASSQGRSNQPQHF
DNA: TGCGCCAGCAGCCAAGGAAGGAGCAATCAGCCCCAGCATTTT

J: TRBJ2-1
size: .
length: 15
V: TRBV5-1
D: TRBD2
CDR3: CASSLGLKLAGEQFF
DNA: TGCGCCAGCAGCTTGGGCCTCAAACTAGCGGGTGAGCAGTTCTTC

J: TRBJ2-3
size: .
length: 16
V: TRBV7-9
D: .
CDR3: CASSLYLRRAGDTQYF
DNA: TGTGCCAGCAGCCTATACTTGCGGAGGGCGGGGGATACGCAGTATTTT

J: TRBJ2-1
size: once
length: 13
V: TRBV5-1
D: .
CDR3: CASSLQGRDEQFF
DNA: TGCGCCAGCAGCTTGCAAGGGCGGGATGAGCAGTTCTTC

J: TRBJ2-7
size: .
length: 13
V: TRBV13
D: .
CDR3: CASSLEHTYEQYF
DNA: TGTGCCAGCAGCTTAGAGCATACGTACGAGCAGTACTTC

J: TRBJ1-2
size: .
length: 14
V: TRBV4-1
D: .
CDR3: CASSEGRVKGGYTF
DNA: TGCGCCAGCAGCGAGGGGAGGGTAAAGGGTGGCTACACCTTC

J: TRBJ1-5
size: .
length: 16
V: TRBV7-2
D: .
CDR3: CASSLGREHSNQPQHF
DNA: TGTGCCAGCAGCTTAGGTAGGGAGCATAGCAATCAGCCCCAGCATTTT

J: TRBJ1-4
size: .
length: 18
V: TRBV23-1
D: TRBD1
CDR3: CASSQSTTGAQTNEKLFF
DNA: TGCGCCAGCAGTCAATCGACGACAGGGGCTCAGACTAATGAAAAACTGTTTTTT

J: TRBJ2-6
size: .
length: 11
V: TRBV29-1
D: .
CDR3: CSVEEVNVLTF
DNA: TGCAGCGTTGAAGAGGTCAACGTCCTGACTTTC

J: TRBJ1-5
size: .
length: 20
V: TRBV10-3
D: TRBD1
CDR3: CAISEPIIPGGKVGDQPQHF
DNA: TGTGCCATCAGTGAGCCTATAATCCCAGGGGGGAAAGTAGGTGATCAGCCCCAGCATTTT

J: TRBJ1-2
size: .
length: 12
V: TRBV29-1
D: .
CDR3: CSVDSAGFHYTF
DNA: TGCAGCGTTGATAGTGCAGGGTTCCACTACACCTTC

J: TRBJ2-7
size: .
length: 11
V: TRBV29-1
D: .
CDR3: CSAGQSYEQYF
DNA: TGCAGCGCGGGACAATCCTACGAGCAGTACTTC

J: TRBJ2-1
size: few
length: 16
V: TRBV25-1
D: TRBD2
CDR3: CASSGTAGLAKDEQFF
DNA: TGTGCCAGCAGTGGAACAGCGGGACTAGCTAAAGATGAGCAGTTCTTC

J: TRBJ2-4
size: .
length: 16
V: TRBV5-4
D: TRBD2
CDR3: CASSPEAASGRNIQYF
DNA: TGTGCCAGCAGCCCTGAGGCGGCTAGCGGGAGAAACATTCAGTACTTC

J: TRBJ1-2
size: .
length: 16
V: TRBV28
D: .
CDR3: CASSAGTPNLNYGYTF
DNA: TGTGCCAGCAGCGCCGGGACACCCAACCTTAACTATGGCTACACCTTC

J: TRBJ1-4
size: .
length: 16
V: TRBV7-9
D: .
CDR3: CASSLARRKDPEKLFF
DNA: TGTGCCAGCAGCTTAGCGCGGCGAAAGGACCCTGAAAAACTGTTTTTT

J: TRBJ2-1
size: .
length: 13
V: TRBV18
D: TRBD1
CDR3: CASSRGQGNEQFF
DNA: TGTGCCAGCTCACGGGGACAGGGCAATGAGCAGTTCTTC

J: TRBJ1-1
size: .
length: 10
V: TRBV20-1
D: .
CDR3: CSAQTLEAFF
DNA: TGCAGTGCCCAGACTCTGGAAGCTTTCTTT

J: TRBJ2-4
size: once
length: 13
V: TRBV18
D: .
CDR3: CASQAGAENIQYF
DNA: TGTGCCAGCCAAGCCGGTGCGGAAAACATTCAGTACTTC

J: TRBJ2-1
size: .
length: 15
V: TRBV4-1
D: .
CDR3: CASSQVPSSYNEQFF
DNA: TGCGCCAGCAGCCAAGTACCTAGCTCCTACAATGAGCAGTTCTTC

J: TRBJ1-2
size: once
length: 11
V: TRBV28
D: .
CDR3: CASSLGSGYTF
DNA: TGTGCCAGCAGTCTAGGGAGTGGCTACACCTTC